This T cell receptor (beta chain) was observed in a study of PD-1 blockade in classical Hodgkin lymphoma. General observations from the study: Complete responders entered with baseline diversity on par with newly diagnosed patients, the results showed. Researchers reported that CD4+ TCR diversity, though not CD8+, rose significantly by C4D1. Reported findings placed baseline TCR diversity lower in newly diagnosed patients (compared with healthy donors).

Relapse after autologous stem cell transplantation occurred in every patient, and brentuximab vedotin exposure varied. The best responses consisted of complete response, partial response or progressive disease. As regards this clone: The antigen is not known.

Sequencing was performed with immunoSEQ multiplex PCR; in TCRdb, only in-frame clones are kept and a portion is missing. The repertoire includes roughly 20,000 clones, around 70% of them detected once, and about a fifth sits in the top ten. The clonotype was recovered from a human donor with classical Hodgkin lymphoma. Sequencing used peripheral blood mononuclear cells (PBMCs), obtained at baseline.

In nucleotides, the CDR3 is TGTGCCAGTAGCAATCCGGGCCGGGGCTACGGGACAGGGGTCAATGAGCAGTTCTTC. It translates to CASSNPGRGYGTGVNEQFF. V and J are TRBV19 and TRBJ2-1; 10 nucleotides line up with TRBD1. Trimming took 6 bases from V and 6 from J; bases not matched to a gene: 20. Germline-derived CDR1 and CDR2 are LNHDA and SQIVND (reference sequence). This CDR3 spans 19 amino acids.